Listed below are T cell receptor beta chains from one sample, sequenced in a study of shared clonotypes between healthy human individuals. Method: immunoSEQ multiplex PCR; TCRdb's copy keeps in-frame clones and lacks some. The table has hundreds of thousands of clones, roughly 95% seen once; the top ten hold around 0.11%. Sequencing input: naive CD8+ T cells sorted from blood. The receptors were gathered from a woman under 40 in good health. CDR3s include the opening cysteine and the closing phenylalanine or tryptophan. D genes are given only for firm matches. The listing skips clone size in some rows; elsewhere it reads once, few, many or a size class.

size: -; J: TRBJ1-1; V: TRBV9; D: TRBD1; DNA: TGTGCCAGCAGCGTAGTTGAGACAGGGGGCACTGAAGCTTTCTTT; CDR3: CASSVVETGGTEAFF
size: -; J: TRBJ2-3; V: TRBV28; D: -; DNA: TGTGCCAGCAGTTTATGGGGGGCAACAGATACGCAGTATTTT; CDR3: CASSLWGATDTQYF
size: -; J: TRBJ1-5; V: TRBV27; D: TRBD1; DNA: TGTGCCAGCAGTTTACTCGCAGGGGGGAATCAGCCCCAGCATTTT; CDR3: CASSLLAGGNQPQHF
size: -; J: TRBJ2-2; V: TRBV19; D: -; DNA: TGTGCCAGTAGTATAGTAGCACTCCGCACCGGGGAGCTGTTTTTT; CDR3: CASSIVALRTGELFF
size: -; J: TRBJ1-1; V: TRBV4-1; D: TRBD1; DNA: TGCGCCAGCAGCCAGGGACAGGGGGGCACTGAAGCTTTCTTT; CDR3: CASSQGQGGTEAFF
size: -; J: TRBJ2-2; V: TRBV11-2; D: TRBD2; DNA: TGTGCCAGCAGCTTAGCCTGGACTAGCGGGAGTGGGGCCGGGGAGCTGTTTTTT; CDR3: CASSLAWTSGSGAGELFF
size: -; J: TRBJ2-2; V: TRBV25-1; D: TRBD1; DNA: TGTGCCAGCAGTGAGGGGACAGGGGGTATTGACGGGGAGCTGTTTTTT; CDR3: CASSEGTGGIDGELFF
size: -; J: TRBJ2-5; V: TRBV14; D: -; DNA: TGTGCCAGCAGCCCTTTTCTGCCGGGGGCATCGTGGGAGACCCAGTACTTC; CDR3: CASSPFLPGASWETQYF
size: -; J: TRBJ2-6; V: TRBV5-1; D: -; DNA: TGCGCCAGCAGCGGGGGGACTGGGGCCAACGTCCTGACTTTC; CDR3: CASSGGTGANVLTF
size: -; J: TRBJ1-2; V: TRBV27; D: -; DNA: TGTGCCAGCAGTTTGGGTGGTGGCTACACCTTC; CDR3: CASSLGGGYTF
size: once; J: TRBJ2-5; V: TRBV5-6; D: TRBD2; DNA: TGTGCCAGCAGCTGGACTAGCGGAGAGACCCAGTACTTC; CDR3: CASSWTSGETQYF
size: -; J: TRBJ2-2; V: TRBV7-8; D: TRBD1; DNA: TGTGCCAGCAGCTTAAACAGGGGAAACGGGGAGCTGTTTTTT; CDR3: CASSLNRGNGELFF
size: -; J: TRBJ2-7; V: TRBV19; D: -; DNA: TGTGCCAGTAGCGCCGGGACAAGAACCTACGAGCAGTACTTC; CDR3: CASSAGTRTYEQYF
size: -; J: TRBJ1-1; V: TRBV7-9; D: -; DNA: TGTGCCAGCAGCCCCAGTTTGAACACTGAAGCTTTCTTT; CDR3: CASSPSLNTEAFF
size: -; J: TRBJ2-5; V: TRBV4-1; D: -; DNA: TGCGCCAGCAGCCAAATCTTCTTACAAGAGACCCAGTACTTC; CDR3: CASSQIFLQETQYF
size: once; J: TRBJ2-3; V: TRBV28; D: -; DNA: TGTGCCAGCAGTTCCACAAGTGACCCTATATATACGCAGTATTTT; CDR3: CASSSTSDPIYTQYF
size: -; J: TRBJ2-2; V: TRBV6-5; D: -; DNA: TGTGCCAGCAGTTACTCATTCAGGGGGGTCACCGGGGAGCTGTTTTTT; CDR3: CASSYSFRGVTGELFF
size: -; J: TRBJ2-5; V: TRBV6-5; D: -; DNA: TGTGCCAGCAGTTATCAGGCAGCCCAAGAGACCCAGTACTTC; CDR3: CASSYQAAQETQYF
size: -; J: TRBJ2-7; V: TRBV28; D: TRBD2; DNA: TGTGCCAGCAGTTTTGCCGGGACTACATACGAGCAGTACTTC; CDR3: CASSFAGTTYEQYF
size: -; J: TRBJ2-5; V: TRBV11-2; D: TRBD2; DNA: TGTGCCAGCAATCGGCTAGCGGGACCAGAGACCCAGTACTTC; CDR3: CASNRLAGPETQYF
size: -; J: TRBJ1-5; V: TRBV6-5; D: TRBD1; DNA: TGTGCCAGCAGCCGCCAGGGACAGCAAAATCAGCCCCAGCATTTT; CDR3: CASSRQGQQNQPQHF
size: -; J: TRBJ2-1; V: TRBV27; D: -; DNA: TGTGCCAGCAGTTTGGGGGACCACTCCTACAATGAGCAGTTCTTC; CDR3: CASSLGDHSYNEQFF
size: -; J: TRBJ1-1; V: TRBV27; D: -; DNA: TGTGCCAGCAGTTTCCAGGAATCGAACACTGAAGCTTTCTTT; CDR3: CASSFQESNTEAFF